The 22 T cell receptor beta chains below were found in one sample sequenced in a study of cytomegalovirus exposure and HLA in healthy donors. TCRdb's copy holds only in-frame clones and misses some; the assay was immunoSEQ multiplex PCR. Of under 130,000 clones in the sample, 85% to 90% were seen once. The specimen was PBMCs. These receptors were taken from a woman between 18 and 29 years old in good health and CMV-seropositive.

The V gene is TRBV12-5, the J gene TRBJ2-1; D may be TRBD1 (5 bases). This CDR3 contains 15 residues. The V end was cut by 5 bases, the J end by 2 bases, with 13 bases between. Germline CDR1 and CDR2: LGHNT and FRNRAP. The CDR3 region has the DNA TGTGCTAGTGGTCCCCCGACAGTCGCCTACAATGAGCAGTTCTTC. Translated: CASGPPTVAYNEQFF. Together with reference TRBV12-5 and TRBJ2-1, the CDR3 gives the full variable domain: DARVTQTPRHKVTEMGQEVTMRCQPILGHNTVFWYRQTMMQGLELLAYFRNRAPLDDSGMPKDRFSAEMPDATLATLKIQPSEPRDSAVYFCASGPPTVAYNEQFFGPGTRLTVL.

The chain links TRBV6-1 to TRBJ1-2, with 8 bases matching TRBD1. CDR3 length equals 14 residues. Germline V lookup: CDR1 MNHNS, CDR2 SASEGT. Unmatched junction bases numbered 7, after V lost 6 bases and J lost 4 bases. For the CDR3, the DNA is TGTGCCAGCAGCTGGGACAGGTATAGCTATGGCTACACCTTC. Residues: CASSWDRYSYGYTF.

This rearrangement joins TRBV7-8 to TRBJ1-6, with TRBD1 as a possible D gene (6 bases). This CDR3 has 14 amino acids. Between the trimmed V and J ends, which lost 5 bases and 7 bases, there was a span of 12 bases. Germline values: CDR1 SGHVS, CDR2 FQNEAQ. CDR3 sequence (DNA): TGTGCCAGCAGCAACAGGGACGGGAATTCACCCCTCCACTTT. It is translated as CASSNRDGNSPLHF. Looking up the rest from reference TRBV7-8 and TRBJ1-6 gives the full variable domain: GAGVSQSPRYKVAKRGQDVALRCDPISGHVSLFWYQQALGQGPEFLTYFQNEAQLDKSGLPSDRFFAERPEGSVSTLKIQRTQQEDSAVYLCASSNRDGNSPLHFGNGTRLTVT.

V and J are TRBV28 and TRBJ2-1; 9 positions match TRBD2. The V segment lost 5 bases and the J segment 8 bases; nucleotides outside the gene matches: 7. Germline CDR1 MDHEN, CDR2 SYDVKM. This CDR3 comprises 14 residues. CDR3 residues: CASSTPSGADEQFF. DNA for the CDR3: TGTGCCAGCAGTACGCCTAGCGGGGCCGATGAGCAGTTCTTC.

This clone was observed many times. V is TRBV6-6 and J is TRBJ1-5, with 7 bases matching TRBD1. Trimming took 7 bases from V and 6 from J; bases not matched to a gene: 9. The CDR3 totals 14 residues. Germline V gene sequence: CDR1 MNHNY, CDR2 SVGAGI (reference sequence). CDR3 DNA: TGTGCCAGCATCGCAGGGGGATTCGGTCAGCCCCAGCATTTT. It encodes CASIAGGFGQPQHF.

The rearrangement joins TRBV9 to TRBJ2-5; 8 nucleotides align to TRBD2. This CDR3 is 14 amino acids long. The junction had 7 bases not matched to a gene; V was cut back by 5 bases and J by 4 bases. Looked up from germline, CDR1 is SGDLS and CDR2 is YYNGEE. CDR3 protein: CASSGAGGRETQYF. For the CDR3, the DNA is TGTGCCAGCAGTGGGGCGGGGGGCCGAGAGACCCAGTACTTC.

This clone was picked up one time. This chain connects TRBV7-9 to TRBJ2-1; D gene unclear. Looked up from germline, CDR1 is SEHNR and CDR2 is FQNEAQ (reference sequence). The germline V and J ends were trimmed by 5 bases and 10 bases, with 12 bases remaining between them. This CDR3 region has 12 residues. In DNA, the CDR3 is TGTGCCAGCAGCGCCCTTCTGAGGGAGCAGTTCTTC. Its translation: CASSALLREQFF.

This clone was counted only a few times. The genes are TRBV6-6 and TRBJ2-3; D remains unclear. Germline loops: CDR1 MNHNY, CDR2 SVGAGI (reference sequence). This CDR3 has 13 amino acids. Trimming cost V 5 bases and J 1 base, with 7 bases left between them. The CDR3 loop is CASSRVGTDTQYF. The CDR3 DNA follows: TGTGCCAGCAGTCGGGTGGGCACAGATACGCAGTATTTT.

This chain uses TRBV30 with TRBJ2-2, with D hard to call. The CDR3 sequence is 11 residues long. The germline CDR1 and CDR2 sequences are GTSNPN and SVGIG (reference sequence). This CDR3 reads CIPSGTGELFF. CDR3 nucleotides: TGTATTCCTTCAGGCACCGGGGAGCTGTTTTTT. The whole variable domain, remainder taken from reference TRBV30 and TRBJ2-2, is SQTIHQWPATLVQPVGSPLSLECTVEGTSNPNLYWYRQAAGRGLQLLFYSVGIGQISSEVPQNLSASRPQDRQFILSSKKLLLSDSGFYLCIPSGTGELFFGEGSRLTVL.

The chain has TRBV28 and TRBJ2-3; 13 bases map to TRBD2. Looked up from germline, CDR1 is MDHEN and CDR2 is SYDVKM. The CDR3 has 17 amino acids. The V segment lost 4 bases and the J segment 6 bases; nucleotides outside the gene matches: 10. In DNA, the CDR3 is TGTGCCAGCAGTTGGACTAGCGGGGGTACCGTCCGGGATACGCAGTATTTT. Protein sequence: CASSWTSGGTVRDTQYF.

The chain employs TRBV7-6 and TRBJ2-3; D might be TRBD2 (6 bases). Trimming shortened V by 2 bases and J by 2 bases, and 11 bases separated the two germline ends. CDR3 size: 15 residues. CDR1 is SGHVS and CDR2 is FNYEAQ in the germline V gene. CDR3 region: CASSLTGRTTDTQYF. CDR3 sequence (DNA): TGTGCCAGCAGCTTAACCGGGAGAACCACAGATACGCAGTATTTT.

This chain links TRBV4-1 with TRBJ2-3; TRBD2 aligns across 12 bases. Germline loops: CDR1 MGHRA, CDR2 YSYEKL. Trimming took 4 bases from V and 2 from J; bases not matched to a gene: 4. The CDR3 is 16 amino acids. CDR3 DNA: TGCGCCAGCAGCCTGGGACTAGCGGGCCACACAGATACGCAGTATTTT. It translates to CASSLGLAGHTDTQYF.

The chain joins TRBV23-1 to TRBJ2-3; TRBD2 might be the D (5 bases). TRBV23-1 is designated an ORF whose function remains uncertain. The CDR3 runs 14 residues. V shed 2 bases and J shed 5 bases, with 11 bases lying between them. The CDR3 DNA sequence: TGCGCCAGCAGTCAAAGTGAGGGAAGAGATACGCAGTATTTT. This encodes CASSQSEGRDTQYF.

The V and J genes are TRBV7-9 and TRBJ2-1, with D tentatively TRBD2 (5 bases). The CDR3 is 15 amino acids. V lost 5 bases and J lost 0, with 11 bases in between. CDR1 SEHNR and CDR2 FQNEAQ come from the germline V gene (reference sequence). The CDR3 nucleotides are TGTGCCAGCAGCACCCGGGGTCCCTCCTACAATGAGCAGTTCTTC. Its protein product is CASSTRGPSYNEQFF.

The V call is TRBV2, the J call TRBJ2-1; D unclear. Germline V lookup: CDR1 SNHLY, CDR2 FYNNEI. CDR3 length: 13 amino acids. V gave up 1 base and J gave up 10 bases, with 11 bases separating them. The CDR3 sequence: CASSEGPVREQFF. CDR3 coding DNA: TGTGCCAGCAGTGAAGGTCCCGTGAGAGAGCAGTTCTTC.

V is TRBV19 and J is TRBJ2-1; D call uncertain. The CDR3 contains 16 residues. Deletions cut 5 bases from V and 0 bases from J, with 14 bases between. Per germline, CDR1 LNHDA and CDR2 SQIVND (reference sequence). CDR3 sequence: CASSPRLSSSYNEQFF. CDR3 sequence (DNA): TGTGCCAGTAGTCCCCGACTCTCGAGCTCCTACAATGAGCAGTTCTTC.

This chain links TRBV9 with TRBJ2-7; 12 bases match TRBD2. Trimming took 1 base from V and 4 from J; bases not matched to a gene: 0. Germline V CDR1 and CDR2: SGDLS, YYNGEE. The CDR3 is made up of 14 amino acids. CDR3 bases: TGTGCCAGCAGCGTACTAGCGGGAGGGTACGAGCAGTACTTC. It encodes CASSVLAGGYEQYF.

The genes are TRBV5-4 and TRBJ2-1; 9 bases are shared with TRBD1. Germline lookup yields CDR1 SGHNT and CDR2 YYREEE (reference sequence). The CDR3 consists of 16 residues. V shed 4 bases and J 6 bases; nucleotides not matched to a gene: 11. Written as DNA, the CDR3 is TGTGCCAGCAGCCAGGGAAGACAGGGGGATTCCAATGAGCAGTTCTTC. Amino acid sequence: CASSQGRQGDSNEQFF.

The rearrangement uses TRBV5-4 and TRBJ2-2; the match to TRBD1 covers 12 bases. The J segment lost 2 bases and the V segment lost 3 bases, leaving 5 bases of the junction unmatched. Germline CDR1 and CDR2: SGHNT and YYREEE (reference sequence). The length of the CDR3 is 17 residues. The CDR3, as DNA: TGTGCCAGCAGCTCGTCCGGGACAGGGGGCAACACCGGGGAGCTGTTTTTT. Translated, it gives CASSSSGTGGNTGELFF.

The chain carries TRBV5-1 and TRBJ2-1; maybe TRBD1 (5 bases). The CDR3 contains 15 residues. V was cut by 4 bases and J by 0 bases, with 11 bases left in between. Germline V gene sequence: CDR1 SGHRS, CDR2 YFSETQ. The CDR3 sequence is CASSQRTYSYNEQFF. CDR3 DNA: TGCGCCAGCAGCCAGAGGACATACTCCTACAATGAGCAGTTCTTC.

This CDR3 is CASDYHRGSGNTIYF. CDR3 sequence (DNA): TGTGCCAGCGACTATCACAGGGGGTCAGGAAACACCATATATTTT. The chain links TRBV6-1 to TRBJ1-3; 8 nucleotides line up with TRBD1. After removal of 8 bases from V and 4 bases from J, the junction contained 10 bases not matched to a gene. CDR1 is MNHNS, CDR2 SASEGT, per germline. The CDR3 totals 15 residues.

The rearrangement uses TRBV4-1 and TRBJ2-7, with 12 bases fitting TRBD2. The junction had 6 bases not matched to a gene; V was cut back by 4 bases and J by 2 bases. There are 16 residues in the CDR3. The germline V gene encodes CDR1 MGHRA and CDR2 YSYEKL. The CDR3: CASSLSGLAGTYEQYF. The CDR3 coding sequence is TGCGCCAGCAGCCTGTCAGGACTAGCGGGAACCTACGAGCAGTACTTC.